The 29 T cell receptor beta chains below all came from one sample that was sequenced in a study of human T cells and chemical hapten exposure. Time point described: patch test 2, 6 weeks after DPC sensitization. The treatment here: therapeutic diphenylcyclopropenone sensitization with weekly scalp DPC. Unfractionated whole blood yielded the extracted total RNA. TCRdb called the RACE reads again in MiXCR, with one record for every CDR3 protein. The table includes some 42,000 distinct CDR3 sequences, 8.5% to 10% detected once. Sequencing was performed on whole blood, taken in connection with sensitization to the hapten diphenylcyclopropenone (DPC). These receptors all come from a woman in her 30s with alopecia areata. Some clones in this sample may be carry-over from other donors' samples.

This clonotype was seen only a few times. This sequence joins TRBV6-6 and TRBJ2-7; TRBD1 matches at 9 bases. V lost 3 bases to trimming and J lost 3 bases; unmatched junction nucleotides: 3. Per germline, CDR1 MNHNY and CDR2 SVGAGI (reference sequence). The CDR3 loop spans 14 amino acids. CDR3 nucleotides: TGTGCCAGCAGTTATTCGACAGGGGGCTACGAGCAGTACTTC. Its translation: CASSYSTGGYEQYF.

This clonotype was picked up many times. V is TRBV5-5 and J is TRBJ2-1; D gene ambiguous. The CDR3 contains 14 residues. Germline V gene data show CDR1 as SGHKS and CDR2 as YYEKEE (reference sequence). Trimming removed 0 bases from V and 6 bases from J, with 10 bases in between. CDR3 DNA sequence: TGTGCCAGCAGCTTGGCGACTCCCCGCAATGAGCAGTTCTTC. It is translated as CASSLATPRNEQFF.

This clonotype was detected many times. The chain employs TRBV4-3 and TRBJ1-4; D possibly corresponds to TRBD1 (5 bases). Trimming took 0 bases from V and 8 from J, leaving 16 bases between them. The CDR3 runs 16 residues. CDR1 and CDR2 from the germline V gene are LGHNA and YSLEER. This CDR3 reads CASSQEGTPREEKLFF. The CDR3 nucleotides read TGCGCCAGCAGCCAAGAAGGGACTCCCCGGGAGGAAAAACTGTTTTTT.

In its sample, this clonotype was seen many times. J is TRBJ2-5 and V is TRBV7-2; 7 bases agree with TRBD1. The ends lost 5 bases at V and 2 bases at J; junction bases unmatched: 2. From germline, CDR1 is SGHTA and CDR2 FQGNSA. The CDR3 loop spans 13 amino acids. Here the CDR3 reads CASSRTGQETQYF. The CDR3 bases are TGTGCCAGCAGCCGGACAGGTCAAGAGACCCAGTACTTC.

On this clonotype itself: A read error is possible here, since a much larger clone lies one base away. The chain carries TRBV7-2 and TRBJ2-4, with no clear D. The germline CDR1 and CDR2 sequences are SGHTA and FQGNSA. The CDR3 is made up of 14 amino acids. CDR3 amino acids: CVSSRPWPQNIQYF. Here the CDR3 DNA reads TGTGTCAGCAGCCGACCTTGGCCCCAAAACATTCAGTACTTC.

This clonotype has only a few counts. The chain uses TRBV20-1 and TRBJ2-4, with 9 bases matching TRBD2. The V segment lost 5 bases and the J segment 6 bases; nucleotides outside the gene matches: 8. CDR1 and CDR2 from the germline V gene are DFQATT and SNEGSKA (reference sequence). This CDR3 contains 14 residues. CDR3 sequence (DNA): TGCAGTGCTTCAATGGGACTAGCCGGAAACATTCAGTACTTC. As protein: CSASMGLAGNIQYF.

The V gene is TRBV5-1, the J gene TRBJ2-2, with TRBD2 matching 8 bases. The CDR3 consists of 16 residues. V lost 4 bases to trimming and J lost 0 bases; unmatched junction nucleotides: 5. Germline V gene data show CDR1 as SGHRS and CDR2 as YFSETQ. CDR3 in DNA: TGCGCCAGCAGCCTCAGCGGGGGAACGAACACCGGGGAGCTGTTTTTT. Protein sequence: CASSLSGGTNTGELFF.

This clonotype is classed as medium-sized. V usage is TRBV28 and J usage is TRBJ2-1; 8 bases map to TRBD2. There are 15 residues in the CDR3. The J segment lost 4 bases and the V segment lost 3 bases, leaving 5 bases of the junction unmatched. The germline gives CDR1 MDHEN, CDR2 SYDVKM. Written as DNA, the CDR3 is TGTGCCAGCAGTTTTATCGCGGGGGGTTACAATGAGCAGTTCTTC. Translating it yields CASSFIAGGYNEQFF.

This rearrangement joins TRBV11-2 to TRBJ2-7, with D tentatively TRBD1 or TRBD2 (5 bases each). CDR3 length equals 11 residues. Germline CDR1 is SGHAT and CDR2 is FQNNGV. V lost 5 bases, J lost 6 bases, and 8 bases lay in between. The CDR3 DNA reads TGTGCCAGCAGCGGGACGGGCGAGCAGTACTTC. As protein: CASSGTGEQYF. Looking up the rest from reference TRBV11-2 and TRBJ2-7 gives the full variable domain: EAGVAQSPRYKIIEKRQSVAFWCNPISGHATLYWYQQILGQGPKLLIQFQNNGVVDDSQLPKDRFSAERLKGVDSTLKIQPAKLEDSAVYLCASSGTGEQYFGPGTRLTVT.

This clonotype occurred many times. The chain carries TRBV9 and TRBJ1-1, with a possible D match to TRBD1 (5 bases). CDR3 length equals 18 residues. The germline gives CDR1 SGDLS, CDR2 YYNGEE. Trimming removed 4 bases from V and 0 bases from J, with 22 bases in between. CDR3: CASSRHGDRDFLNTEAFF. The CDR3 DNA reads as TGTGCCAGCAGCAGGCACGGGGACCGTGACTTCCTGAACACTGAAGCTTTCTTT.

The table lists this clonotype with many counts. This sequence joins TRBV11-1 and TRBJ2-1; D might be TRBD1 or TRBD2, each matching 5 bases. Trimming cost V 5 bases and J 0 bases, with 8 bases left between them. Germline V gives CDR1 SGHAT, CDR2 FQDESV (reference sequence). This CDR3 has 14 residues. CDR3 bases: TGTGCCAGCAGCCCTGGGGGCTCCTACAATGAGCAGTTCTTC. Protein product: CASSPGGSYNEQFF.

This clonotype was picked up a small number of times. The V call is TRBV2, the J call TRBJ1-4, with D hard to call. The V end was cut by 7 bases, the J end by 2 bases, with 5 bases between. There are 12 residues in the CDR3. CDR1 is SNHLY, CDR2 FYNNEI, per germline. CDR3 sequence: CASKVTNEKLFF. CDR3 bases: TGTGCCAGCAAGGTTACTAATGAAAAACTGTTTTTT.

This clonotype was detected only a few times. CDR3 residues: CASSQRSATNEKLFF. Written as DNA, the CDR3 is TGCGCCAGCAGCCAGAGAAGTGCAACTAATGAAAAACTGTTTTTT. The V call is TRBV4-1, the J call TRBJ1-4; D not resolved. The CDR3 has 15 residues. V was cut by 3 bases and J by 0 bases, with 8 bases left in between. Germline CDR1 reads MGHRA; CDR2 reads YSYEKL.

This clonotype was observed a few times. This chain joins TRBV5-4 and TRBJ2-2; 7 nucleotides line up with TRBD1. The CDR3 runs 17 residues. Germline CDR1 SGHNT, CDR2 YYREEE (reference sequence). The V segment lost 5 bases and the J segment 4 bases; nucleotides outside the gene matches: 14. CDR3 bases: TGTGCCAGCAGAGTTCAGGGTTCTGGGACAGTCACCGGGGAGCTGTTTTTT. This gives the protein CASRVQGSGTVTGELFF.

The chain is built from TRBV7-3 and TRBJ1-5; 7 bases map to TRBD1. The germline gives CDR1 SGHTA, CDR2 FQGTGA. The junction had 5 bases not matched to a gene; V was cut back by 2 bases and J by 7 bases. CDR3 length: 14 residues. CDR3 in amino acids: CASSLWAGGQPQHF. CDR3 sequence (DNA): TGTGCCAGCAGCTTATGGGCAGGGGGACAGCCCCAGCATTTT.

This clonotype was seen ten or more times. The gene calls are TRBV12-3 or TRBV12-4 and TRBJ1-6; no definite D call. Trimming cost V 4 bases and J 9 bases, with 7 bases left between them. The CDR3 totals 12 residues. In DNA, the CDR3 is TGTGCCAGCAGTTCTTACGGTTCACCCCTCCACTTT. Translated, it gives CASSSYGSPLHF.

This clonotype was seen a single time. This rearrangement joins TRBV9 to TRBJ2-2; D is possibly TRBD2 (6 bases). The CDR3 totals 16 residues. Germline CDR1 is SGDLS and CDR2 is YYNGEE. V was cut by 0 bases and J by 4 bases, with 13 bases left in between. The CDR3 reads CASSVGGSGPTGELFF. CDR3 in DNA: TGTGCCAGCAGCGTAGGGGGTAGCGGTCCCACCGGGGAGCTGTTTTTT.

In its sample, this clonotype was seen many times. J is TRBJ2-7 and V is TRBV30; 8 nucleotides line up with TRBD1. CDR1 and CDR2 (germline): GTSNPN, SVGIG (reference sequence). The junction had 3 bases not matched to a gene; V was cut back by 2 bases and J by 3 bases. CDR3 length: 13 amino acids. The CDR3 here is CAWSLGQGYEQYF. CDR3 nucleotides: TGTGCCTGGAGTCTAGGACAGGGCTACGAGCAGTACTTC.

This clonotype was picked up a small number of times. CDR3 DNA sequence: TGCAGTGCTCCCTGGACAGGGATTCCAGATACGCAGTATTTT. This codes for CSAPWTGIPDTQYF. The chain recombines TRBV20-1 with TRBJ2-3, with TRBD1 matching 8 bases. Germline V gene data show CDR1 as DFQATT and CDR2 as SNEGSKA (reference sequence). V dropped 5 bases and J dropped 4; count of bases not matched to a gene: 8. This CDR3 is built from 14 residues.

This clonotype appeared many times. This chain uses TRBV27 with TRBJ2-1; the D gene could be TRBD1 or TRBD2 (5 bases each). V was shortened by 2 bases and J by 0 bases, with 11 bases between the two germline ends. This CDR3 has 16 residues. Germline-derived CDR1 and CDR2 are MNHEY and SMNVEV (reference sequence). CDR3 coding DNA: TGTGCCAGCAGTTTAACGCCGGGGCGCTCCTACAATGAGCAGTTCTTC. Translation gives CASSLTPGRSYNEQFF.

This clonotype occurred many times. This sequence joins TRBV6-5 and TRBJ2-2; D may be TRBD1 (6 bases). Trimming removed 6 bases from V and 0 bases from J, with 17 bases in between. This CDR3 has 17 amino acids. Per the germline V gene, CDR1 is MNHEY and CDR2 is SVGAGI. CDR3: CASSPKGETANTGELFF. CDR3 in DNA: TGTGCCAGCAGCCCCAAGGGGGAGACTGCGAACACCGGGGAGCTGTTTTTT.

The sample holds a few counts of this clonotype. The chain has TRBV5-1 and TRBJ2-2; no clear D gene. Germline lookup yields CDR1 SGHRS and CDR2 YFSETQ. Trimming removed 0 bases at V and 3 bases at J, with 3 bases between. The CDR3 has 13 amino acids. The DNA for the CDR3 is TGCGCCAGCAGCTTGGGACACACCGGGGAGCTGTTTTTT. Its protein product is CASSLGHTGELFF.

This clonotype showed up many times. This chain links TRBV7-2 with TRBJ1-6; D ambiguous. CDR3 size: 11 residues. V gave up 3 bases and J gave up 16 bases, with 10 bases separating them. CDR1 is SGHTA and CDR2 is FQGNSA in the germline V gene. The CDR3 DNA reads TGTGCCAGCAGCTTCGGAGGTCGTCTCCACTTT. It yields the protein CASSFGGRLHF.

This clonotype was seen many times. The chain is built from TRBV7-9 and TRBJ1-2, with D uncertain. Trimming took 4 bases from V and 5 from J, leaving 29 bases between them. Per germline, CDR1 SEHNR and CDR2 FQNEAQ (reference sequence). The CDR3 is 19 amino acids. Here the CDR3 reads CASSSESLTSKRQLYGYTF. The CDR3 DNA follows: TGTGCCAGCAGCTCAGAATCACTCACATCGAAAAGACAACTTTATGGCTACACCTTC. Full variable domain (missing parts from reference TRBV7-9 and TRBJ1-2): DTGVSQNPRHKITKRGQNVTFRCDPISEHNRLYWYRQTLGQGPEFLTYFQNEAQLEKSRLLSDRFSAERPKGSFSTLEIQRTEQGDSAMYLCASSSESLTSKRQLYGYTFGSGTRLTVV.

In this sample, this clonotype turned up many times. CDR3 in amino acids: CSAPDLLAGGTRTKNIQYF. The CDR3 nucleotides read TGCAGTGCTCCGGACCTACTAGCGGGGGGCACACGAACCAAAAACATTCAGTACTTC. The chain recombines TRBV20-1 with TRBJ2-4, with TRBD2 matching 12 bases. The germline CDR1 and CDR2 sequences are DFQATT and SNEGSKA (reference sequence). V was clipped by 5 bases and J by 2 bases; unmatched bases: 16. CDR3 length equals 19 residues.

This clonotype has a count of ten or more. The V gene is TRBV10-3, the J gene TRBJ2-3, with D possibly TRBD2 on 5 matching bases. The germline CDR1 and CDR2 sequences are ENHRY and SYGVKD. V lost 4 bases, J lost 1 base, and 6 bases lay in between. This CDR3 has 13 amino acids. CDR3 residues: CAISVRGTDTQYF. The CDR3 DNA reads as TGTGCCATCAGTGTGAGGGGCACAGATACGCAGTATTTT.

CDR3 sequence: CASSPGTGRNEQFF. Written as DNA, the CDR3 is TGTGCCAGCAGCCCCGGGACAGGGAGAAATGAGCAGTTCTTC. The V and J genes are TRBV5-5 and TRBJ2-1, with 9 nucleotides matching TRBD1. Germline trimming cut 4 bases from V and 7 bases from J; bases unmatched to any gene: 6. CDR3 length: 14 amino acids. Germline values: CDR1 SGHKS, CDR2 YYEKEE (reference sequence).

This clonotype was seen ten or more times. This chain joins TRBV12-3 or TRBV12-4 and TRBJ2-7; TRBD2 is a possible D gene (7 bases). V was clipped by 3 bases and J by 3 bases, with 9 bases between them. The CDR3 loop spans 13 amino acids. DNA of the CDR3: TGTGCCAGCAGTTTGGGAGGGGGCTACGAGCAGTACTTC. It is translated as CASSLGGGYEQYF.

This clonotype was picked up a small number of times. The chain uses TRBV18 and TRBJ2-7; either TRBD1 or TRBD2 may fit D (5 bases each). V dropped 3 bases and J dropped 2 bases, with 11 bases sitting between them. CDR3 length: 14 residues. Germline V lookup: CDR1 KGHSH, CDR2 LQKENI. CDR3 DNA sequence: TGTGCCAGCTCACCTGGGGGTACCGCCTACGAGCAGTACTTC. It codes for CASSPGGTAYEQYF.